The table lists the clone carrying this T cell receptor (beta chain) with a few counts. Its cognate antigen is unknown. The data originate from a study of T-cell memory formation after mild COVID-19. Study-wide background: Largely donor-specific TCR clusters were found.

The germline V gene encodes CDR1 SGHRS and CDR2 YFSETQ. The ends lost 4 bases at V and 8 bases at J; junction bases unmatched: 8. The CDR3 sequence is 14 residues long. Findings and limits, study-wide: Specificity for SARS-CoV-2 was not confirmed among the second-wave clones peaking on day 37.

TCRalpha and TCRbeta libraries used 5'RACE with constant-segment primers and UMIs. One entry per CDR3 protein results from TCRdb running MiXCR on the 5' RACE reads. This sample has about 340,000 distinct CDR3 sequences; under 25% occur once, and the top ten carry roughly an eighth. This receptor was obtained from an adult woman who had mild COVID-19 (a few samples of this study predate the infection). Cell type and time point are not known. This chain connects TRBV5-1 to TRBJ1-1, with 10 bases lining up with TRBD1. The material sequenced was PBMCs or a T cell subset sorted from them (not recorded which). As DNA, the CDR3 is TGCGCCAGCAGCGCGGGGACAGGGGAGGAAGAAGCTTTCTTT. It yields the protein CASSAGTGEEEAFF.